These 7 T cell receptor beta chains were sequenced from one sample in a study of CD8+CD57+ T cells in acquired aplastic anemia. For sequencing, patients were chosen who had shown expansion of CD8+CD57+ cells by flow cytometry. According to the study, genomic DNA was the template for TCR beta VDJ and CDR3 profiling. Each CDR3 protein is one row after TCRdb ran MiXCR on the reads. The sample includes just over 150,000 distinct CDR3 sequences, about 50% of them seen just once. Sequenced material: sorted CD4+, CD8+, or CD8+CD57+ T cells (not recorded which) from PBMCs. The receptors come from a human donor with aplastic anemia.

The CDR3 is CASSEGTWNSNTEAFF. CDR3 sequence (DNA): TGTGCCAGCAGCGAAGGAACATGGAATTCGAACACTGAAGCTTTCTTT. V gene TRBV4-2 combines with J gene TRBJ1-1; D not resolved. Trimming took off 5 bases at V and 1 base at J, with 17 bases between the two ends. Germline V gene sequence: CDR1 LGHNA, CDR2 YNFKEQ. This CDR3 is built from 16 residues.

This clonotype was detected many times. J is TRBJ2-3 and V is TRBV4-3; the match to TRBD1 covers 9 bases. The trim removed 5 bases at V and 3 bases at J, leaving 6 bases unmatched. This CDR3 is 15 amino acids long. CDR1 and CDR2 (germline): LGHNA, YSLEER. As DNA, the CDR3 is TGCGCCAGCAGCGCCCGGGACAGGGCGACAGATACGCAGTATTTT. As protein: CASSARDRATDTQYF.

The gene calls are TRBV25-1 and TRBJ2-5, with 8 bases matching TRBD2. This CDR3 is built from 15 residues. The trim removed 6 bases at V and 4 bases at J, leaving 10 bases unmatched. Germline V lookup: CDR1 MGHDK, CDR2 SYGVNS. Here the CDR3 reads CASRDPGTSGETQYF. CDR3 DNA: TGTGCCAGCAGGGACCCGGGGACTAGTGGAGAGACCCAGTACTTC.

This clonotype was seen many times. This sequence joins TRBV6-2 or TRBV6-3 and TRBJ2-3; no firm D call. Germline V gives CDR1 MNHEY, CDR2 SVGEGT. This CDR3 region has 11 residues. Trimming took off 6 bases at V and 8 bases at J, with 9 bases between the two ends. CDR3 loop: CASRGIATQYF. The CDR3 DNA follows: TGTGCCAGCAGGGGCATTGCTACGCAGTATTTT.

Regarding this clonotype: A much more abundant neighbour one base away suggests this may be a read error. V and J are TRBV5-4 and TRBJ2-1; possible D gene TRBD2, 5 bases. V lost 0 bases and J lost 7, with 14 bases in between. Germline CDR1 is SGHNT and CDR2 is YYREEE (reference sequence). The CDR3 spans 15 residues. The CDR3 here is CASSLVPGRRNEQFF. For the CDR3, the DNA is TGTGCCAGCAGCTTGGTTCCGGGAAGGCGGAATGAGCAGTTCTTC.

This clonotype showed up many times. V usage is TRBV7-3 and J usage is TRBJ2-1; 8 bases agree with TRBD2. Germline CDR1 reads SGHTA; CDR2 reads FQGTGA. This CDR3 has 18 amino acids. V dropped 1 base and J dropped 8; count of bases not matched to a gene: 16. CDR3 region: CASSLKGPPAGDNDEQFF. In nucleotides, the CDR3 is TGTGCCAGCAGCTTAAAAGGCCCCCCAGCGGGAGATAACGATGAGCAGTTCTTC.

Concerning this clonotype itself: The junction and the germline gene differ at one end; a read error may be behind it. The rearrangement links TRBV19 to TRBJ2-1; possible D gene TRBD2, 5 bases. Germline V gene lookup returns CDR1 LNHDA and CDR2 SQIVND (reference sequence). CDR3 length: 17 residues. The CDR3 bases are TGTGCCAGTAGTATTTTTTTCGCGGGCCCCATTGGAAATGAGCGGTTCTTC. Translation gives CASSIFFAGPIGNERFF. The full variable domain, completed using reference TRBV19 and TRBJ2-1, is DGGITQSPKYLFRKEGQNVTLSCEQNLNHDAMYWYRQDPGQGLRLIYYSQIVNDFQKGDIAEGYSVSREKKESFPLTVTSAQKNPTAFYLCASSIFFAGPIGNERFFGPGTRLTVL.